The clone carrying this T cell receptor (beta chain) came up a few times. Trimming cost V 6 bases and J 1 base; bases outside gene matches: 9. Looked up from germline, CDR1 is SQVTM and CDR2 is ANQGSEA. The CDR3 consists of 15 residues. This record belongs to a study of shared clonotypes between healthy human individuals. Assay: immunoSEQ multiplex PCR; the TCRdb copy retains only in-frame clones and omits some. The data contain a few hundred thousand clones, approximately 79% of them singletons. The material sequenced was memory CD4+ T cells sorted from blood. Subset defined: CD45RA-negative fraction. The clonotype was recovered from a man between 25 and 39 years old in good health. The chain links TRBV29-1 to TRBJ2-5, with 9 bases aligning to TRBD1. The CDR3 region is CSVGQGGFSQETQYF. CDR3 sequence (DNA): TGCAGCGTGGGACAGGGTGGCTTTAGCCAAGAGACCCAGTACTTC.